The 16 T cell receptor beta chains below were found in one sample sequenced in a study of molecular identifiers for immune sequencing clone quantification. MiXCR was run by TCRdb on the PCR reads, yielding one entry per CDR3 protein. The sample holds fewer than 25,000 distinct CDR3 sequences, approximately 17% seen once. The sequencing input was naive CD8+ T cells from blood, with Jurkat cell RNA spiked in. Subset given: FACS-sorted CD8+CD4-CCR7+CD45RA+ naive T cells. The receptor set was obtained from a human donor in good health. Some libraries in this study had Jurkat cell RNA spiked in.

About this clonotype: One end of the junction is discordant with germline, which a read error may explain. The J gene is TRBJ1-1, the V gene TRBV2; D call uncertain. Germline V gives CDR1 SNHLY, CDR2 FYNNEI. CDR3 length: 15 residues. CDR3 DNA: TGTGCCAGCAGCGAAGGCAGTGGGAGTCGAACTGATGCTTTCTTT. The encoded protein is CASSEGSGSRTDAFF.

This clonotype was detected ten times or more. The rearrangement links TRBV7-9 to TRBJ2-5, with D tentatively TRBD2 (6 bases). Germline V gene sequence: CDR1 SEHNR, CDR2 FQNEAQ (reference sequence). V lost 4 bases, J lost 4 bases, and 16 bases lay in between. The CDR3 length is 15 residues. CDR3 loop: CASSSELSSVETQYF. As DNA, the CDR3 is TGTGCCAGCAGCTCAGAACTGTCTAGCGTAGAGACCCAGTACTTC.

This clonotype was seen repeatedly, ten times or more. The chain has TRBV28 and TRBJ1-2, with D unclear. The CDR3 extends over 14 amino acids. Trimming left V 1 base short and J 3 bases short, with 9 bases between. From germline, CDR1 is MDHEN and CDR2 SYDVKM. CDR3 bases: TGTGCCAGCAGTTTATTAAGCAGCCACTATGGCTACACCTTC. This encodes CASSLLSSHYGYTF.

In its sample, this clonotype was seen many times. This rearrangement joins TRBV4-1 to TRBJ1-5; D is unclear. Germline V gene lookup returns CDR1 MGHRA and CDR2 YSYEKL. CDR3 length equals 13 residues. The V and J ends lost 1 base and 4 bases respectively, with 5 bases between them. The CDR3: CASSQARNQPQHF. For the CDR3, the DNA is TGCGCCAGCAGCCAAGCCAGGAATCAGCCCCAGCATTTT.

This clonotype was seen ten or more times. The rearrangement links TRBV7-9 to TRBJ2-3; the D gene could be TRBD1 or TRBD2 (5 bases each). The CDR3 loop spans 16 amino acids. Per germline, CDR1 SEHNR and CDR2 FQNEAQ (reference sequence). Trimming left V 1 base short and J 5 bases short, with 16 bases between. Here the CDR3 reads CASSLVPGRYGDTQYF. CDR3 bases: TGTGCCAGCAGCTTAGTTCCAGGGAGATATGGAGATACGCAGTATTTT.

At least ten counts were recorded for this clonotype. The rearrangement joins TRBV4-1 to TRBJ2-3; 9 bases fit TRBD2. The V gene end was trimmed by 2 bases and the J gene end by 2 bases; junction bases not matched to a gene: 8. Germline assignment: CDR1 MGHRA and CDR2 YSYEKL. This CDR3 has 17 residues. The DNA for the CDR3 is TGCGCCAGCAGCCAACATGCGCGGGGGGGTTTCACAGATACGCAGTATTTT. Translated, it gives CASSQHARGGFTDTQYF.

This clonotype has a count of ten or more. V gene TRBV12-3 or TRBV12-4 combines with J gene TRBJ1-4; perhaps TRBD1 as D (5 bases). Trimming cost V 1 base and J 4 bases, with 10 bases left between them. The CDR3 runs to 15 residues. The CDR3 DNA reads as TGTGCCAGCAGTTTAGTGCAGGGCGTTAATGAAAAACTGTTTTTT. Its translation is CASSLVQGVNEKLFF.

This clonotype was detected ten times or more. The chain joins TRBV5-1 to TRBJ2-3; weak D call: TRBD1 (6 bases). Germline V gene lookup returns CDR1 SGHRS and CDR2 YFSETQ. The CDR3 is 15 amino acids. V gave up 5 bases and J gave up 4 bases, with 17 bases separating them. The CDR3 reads CASRSGTIPADTQYF. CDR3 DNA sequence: TGCGCCAGCAGATCTGGGACAATCCCGGCAGATACGCAGTATTTT.

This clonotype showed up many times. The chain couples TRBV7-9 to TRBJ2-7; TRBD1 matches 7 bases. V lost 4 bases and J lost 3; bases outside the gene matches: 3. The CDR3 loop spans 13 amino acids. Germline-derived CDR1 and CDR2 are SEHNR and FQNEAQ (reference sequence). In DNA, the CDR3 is TGTGCCAGCAGCTCCCGGGACAGCTACGAGCAGTACTTC. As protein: CASSSRDSYEQYF.

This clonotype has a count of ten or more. The CDR3 DNA reads as TGTGCCAGCAGTTACGGCACTAGGTTTGGGGATTGGGGCACTGAAGCTTTCTTT. Its protein product is CASSYGTRFGDWGTEAFF. The chain recombines TRBV6-5 with TRBJ1-1; the D is unclear. Germline V gene sequence: CDR1 MNHEY, CDR2 SVGAGI. This CDR3 is 18 amino acids long. Between the trimmed V and J ends, which lost 2 bases and 4 bases, there was a span of 23 bases.

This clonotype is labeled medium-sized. The CDR3: CSVGAARVDYGYTF. DNA for the CDR3: TGCAGCGTCGGGGCCGCGAGGGTTGACTATGGCTACACCTTC. This chain links TRBV29-1 with TRBJ1-2, with TRBD1 as a possible D gene (5 bases). Germline V gene sequence: CDR1 SQVTM, CDR2 ANQGSEA. The V and J ends lost 6 bases and 3 bases respectively, with 17 bases between them. The CDR3 is 14 amino acids.

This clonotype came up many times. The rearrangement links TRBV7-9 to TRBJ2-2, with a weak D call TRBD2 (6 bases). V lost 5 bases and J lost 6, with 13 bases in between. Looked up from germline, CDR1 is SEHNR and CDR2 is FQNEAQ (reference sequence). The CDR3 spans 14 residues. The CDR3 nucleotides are TGTGCCAGCAGCCGGGGAGGCCACCCCGGGGAGCTGTTTTTT. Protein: CASSRGGHPGELFF.

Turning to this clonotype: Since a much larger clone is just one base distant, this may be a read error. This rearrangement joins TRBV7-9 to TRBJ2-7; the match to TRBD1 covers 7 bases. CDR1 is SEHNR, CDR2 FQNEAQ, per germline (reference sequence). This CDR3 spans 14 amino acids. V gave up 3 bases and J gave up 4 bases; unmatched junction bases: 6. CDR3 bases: TGTGCCAGCAGCTTGCCGGGACAGAGATACGAGCAGTACTTC. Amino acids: CASSLPGQRYEQYF.

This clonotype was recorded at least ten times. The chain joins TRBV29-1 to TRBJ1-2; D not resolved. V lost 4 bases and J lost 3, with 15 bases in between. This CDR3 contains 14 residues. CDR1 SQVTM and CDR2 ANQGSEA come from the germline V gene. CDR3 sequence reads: CSVVLTGNHYGYTF. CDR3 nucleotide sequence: TGCAGCGTTGTTTTGACCGGGAACCACTATGGCTACACCTTC.

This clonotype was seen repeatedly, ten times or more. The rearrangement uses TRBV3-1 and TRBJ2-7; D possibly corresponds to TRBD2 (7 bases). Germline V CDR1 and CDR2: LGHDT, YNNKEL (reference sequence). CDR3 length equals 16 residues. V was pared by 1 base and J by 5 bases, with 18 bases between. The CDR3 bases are TGTGCCAGCAGCCAAGCCGCATTTGCGGGGGCTGACGAGCAGTACTTC. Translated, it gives CASSQAAFAGADEQYF.

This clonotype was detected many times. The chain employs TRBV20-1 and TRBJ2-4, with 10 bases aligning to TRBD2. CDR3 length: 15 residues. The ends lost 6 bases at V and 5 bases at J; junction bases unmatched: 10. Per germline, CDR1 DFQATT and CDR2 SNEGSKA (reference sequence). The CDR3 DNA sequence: TGCAGTGCGGAAGAGCGGGAGGGCCTCCAAAACATTCAGTACTTC. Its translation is CSAEEREGLQNIQYF.